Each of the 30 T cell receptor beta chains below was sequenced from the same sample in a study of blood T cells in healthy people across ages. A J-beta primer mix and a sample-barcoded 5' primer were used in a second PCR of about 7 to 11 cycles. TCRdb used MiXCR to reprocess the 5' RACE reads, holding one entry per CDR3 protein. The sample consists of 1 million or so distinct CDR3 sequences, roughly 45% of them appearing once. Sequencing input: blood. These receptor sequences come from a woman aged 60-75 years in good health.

For the CDR3, the DNA is TGTGCCAGCAGTGATGGTCCGGGGGAAAATCAGCCCCAGCATTTT. Amino acid sequence: CASSDGPGENQPQHF. The chain couples TRBV6-1 to TRBJ1-5; tentatively, D is TRBD1 (5 bases). Trimming cost V 3 bases and J 4 bases, with 13 bases left between them. The germline V gene encodes CDR1 MNHNS and CDR2 SASEGT. The CDR3 spans 15 residues.

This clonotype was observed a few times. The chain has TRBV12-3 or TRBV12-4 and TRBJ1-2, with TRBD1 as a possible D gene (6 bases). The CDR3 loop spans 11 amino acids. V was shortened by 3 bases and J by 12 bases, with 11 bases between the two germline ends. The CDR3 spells CASSFRTADTF. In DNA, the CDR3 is TGTGCCAGCAGTTTCCGGACAGCAGACACCTTC.

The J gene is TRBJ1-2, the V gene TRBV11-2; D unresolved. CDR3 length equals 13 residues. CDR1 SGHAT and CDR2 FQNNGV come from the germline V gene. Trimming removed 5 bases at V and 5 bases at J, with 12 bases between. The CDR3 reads CASSPDYLYGYTF. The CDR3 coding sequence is TGTGCCAGCAGCCCGGACTATTTATATGGCTACACCTTC.

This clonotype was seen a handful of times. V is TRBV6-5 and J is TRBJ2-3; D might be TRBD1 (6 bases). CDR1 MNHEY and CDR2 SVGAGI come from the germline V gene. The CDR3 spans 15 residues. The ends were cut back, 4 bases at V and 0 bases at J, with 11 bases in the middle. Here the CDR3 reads CASSFTGSSTDTQYF. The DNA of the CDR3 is TGTGCCAGCAGTTTTACAGGGAGTAGCACAGATACGCAGTATTTT.

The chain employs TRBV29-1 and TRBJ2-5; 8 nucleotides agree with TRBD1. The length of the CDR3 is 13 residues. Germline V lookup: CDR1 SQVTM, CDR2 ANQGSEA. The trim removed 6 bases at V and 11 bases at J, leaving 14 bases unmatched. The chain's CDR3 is CSVVDRDGYGQYF. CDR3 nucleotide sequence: TGCAGCGTAGTGGACAGGGACGGTTACGGGCAGTACTTC.

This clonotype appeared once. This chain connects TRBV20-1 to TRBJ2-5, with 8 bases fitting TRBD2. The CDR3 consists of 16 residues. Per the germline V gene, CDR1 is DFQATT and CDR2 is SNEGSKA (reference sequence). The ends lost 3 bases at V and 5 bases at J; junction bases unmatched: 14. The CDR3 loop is CSARRAGAGVYETQYF. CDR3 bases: TGCAGTGCTAGGAGGGCAGGAGCGGGAGTGTATGAGACCCAGTACTTC.

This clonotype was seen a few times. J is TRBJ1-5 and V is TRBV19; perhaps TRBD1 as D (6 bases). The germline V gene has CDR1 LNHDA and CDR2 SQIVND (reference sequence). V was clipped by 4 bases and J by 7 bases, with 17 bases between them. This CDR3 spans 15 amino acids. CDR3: CASSTGSGGAQPQHF. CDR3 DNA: TGTGCCAGTAGTACAGGGTCGGGGGGGGCACAGCCCCAGCATTTT.

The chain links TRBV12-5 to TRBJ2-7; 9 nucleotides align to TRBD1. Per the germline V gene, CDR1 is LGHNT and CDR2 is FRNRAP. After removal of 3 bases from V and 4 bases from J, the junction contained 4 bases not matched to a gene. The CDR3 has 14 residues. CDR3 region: CASGFGQGSYEQYF. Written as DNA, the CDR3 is TGTGCTAGTGGTTTCGGACAGGGGTCTTACGAGCAGTACTTC.

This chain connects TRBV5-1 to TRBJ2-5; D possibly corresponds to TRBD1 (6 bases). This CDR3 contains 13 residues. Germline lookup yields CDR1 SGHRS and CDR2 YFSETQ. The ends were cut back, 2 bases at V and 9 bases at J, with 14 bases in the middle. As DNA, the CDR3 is TGCGCCAGCAGCTTAGGGGGTGGCCCCCCCCAGTACTTC. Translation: CASSLGGGPPQYF.

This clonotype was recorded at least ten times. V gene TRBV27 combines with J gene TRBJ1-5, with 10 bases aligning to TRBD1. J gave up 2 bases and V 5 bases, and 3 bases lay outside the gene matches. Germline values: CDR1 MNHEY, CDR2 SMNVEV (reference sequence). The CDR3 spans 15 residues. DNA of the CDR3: TGTGCCAGCAGTCCTGGACAGGGGGGCAATCAGCCCCAGCATTTT. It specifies CASSPGQGGNQPQHF.

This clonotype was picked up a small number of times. The CDR3 DNA reads as TGTGCCAGCAGCTCCCATTTGGGGACAGGATTAACCGGGAGCTCCTACGAGCAGTACTTC. It specifies CASSSHLGTGLTGSSYEQYF. The rearrangement joins TRBV6-1 to TRBJ2-7; 8 bases are shared with TRBD1. The trim removed 6 bases at V and 0 bases at J, leaving 22 bases unmatched. This CDR3 region has 20 residues. Looked up from germline, CDR1 is MNHNS and CDR2 is SASEGT.

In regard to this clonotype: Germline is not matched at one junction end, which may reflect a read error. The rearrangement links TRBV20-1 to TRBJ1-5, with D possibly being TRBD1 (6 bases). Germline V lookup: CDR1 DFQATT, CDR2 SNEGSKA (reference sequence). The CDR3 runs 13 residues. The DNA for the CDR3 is TGCAGTGCTAGTAGGGCAGCAGGACAGCCCCGGCATTTT. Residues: CSASRAAGQPRHF.

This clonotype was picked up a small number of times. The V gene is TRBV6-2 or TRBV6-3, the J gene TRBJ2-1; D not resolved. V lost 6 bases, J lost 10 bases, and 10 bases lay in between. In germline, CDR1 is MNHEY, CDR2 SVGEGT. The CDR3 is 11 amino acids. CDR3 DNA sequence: TGTGCCAGCAGCCAGCTTGAGGAGCAGTTCTTC. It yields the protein CASSQLEEQFF.

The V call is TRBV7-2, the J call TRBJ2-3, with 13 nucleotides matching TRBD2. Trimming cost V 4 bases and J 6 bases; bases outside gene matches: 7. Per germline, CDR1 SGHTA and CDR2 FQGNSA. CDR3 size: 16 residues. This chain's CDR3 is CASSYGLAGELDTQYF. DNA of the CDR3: TGTGCCAGCAGCTACGGACTAGCGGGGGAATTGGATACGCAGTATTTT.

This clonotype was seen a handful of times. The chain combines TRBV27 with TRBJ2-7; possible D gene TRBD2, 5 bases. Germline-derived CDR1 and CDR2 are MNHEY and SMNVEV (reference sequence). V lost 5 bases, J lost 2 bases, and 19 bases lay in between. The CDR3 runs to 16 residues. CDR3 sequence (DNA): TGTGCCAGCAGTCAACAAGGGCCCCGGGGAACCTACGAGCAGTACTTC. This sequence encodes CASSQQGPRGTYEQYF.

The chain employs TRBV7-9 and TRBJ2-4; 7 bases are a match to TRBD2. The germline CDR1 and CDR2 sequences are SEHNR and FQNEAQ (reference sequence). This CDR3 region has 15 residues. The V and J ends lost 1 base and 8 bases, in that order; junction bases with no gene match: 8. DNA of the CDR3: TGTGCCAGCAGCTTAGTGGGAGGGCCCGGGGACATTCAGTACTTC. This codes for CASSLVGGPGDIQYF.

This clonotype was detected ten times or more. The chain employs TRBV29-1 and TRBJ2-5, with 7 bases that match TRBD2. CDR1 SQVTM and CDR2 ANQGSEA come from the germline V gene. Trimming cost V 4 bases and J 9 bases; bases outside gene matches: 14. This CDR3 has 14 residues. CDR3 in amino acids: CSVVLAETPRAQYF. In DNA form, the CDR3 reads TGCAGCGTTGTGCTAGCGGAGACGCCGAGGGCCCAGTACTTC.

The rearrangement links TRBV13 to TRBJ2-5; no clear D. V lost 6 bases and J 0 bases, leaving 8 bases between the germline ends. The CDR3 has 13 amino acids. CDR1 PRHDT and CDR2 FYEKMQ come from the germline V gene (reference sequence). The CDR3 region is CASRPTYQETQYF. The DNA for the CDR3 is TGTGCCAGCAGACCTACGTACCAAGAGACCCAGTACTTC.

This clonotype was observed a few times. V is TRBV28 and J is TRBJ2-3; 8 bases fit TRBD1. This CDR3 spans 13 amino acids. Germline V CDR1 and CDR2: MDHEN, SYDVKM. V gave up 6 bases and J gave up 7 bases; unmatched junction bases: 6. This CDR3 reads CASSFRTGYTQYF. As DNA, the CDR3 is TGTGCCAGCAGCTTCCGGACAGGGTATACGCAGTATTTT.

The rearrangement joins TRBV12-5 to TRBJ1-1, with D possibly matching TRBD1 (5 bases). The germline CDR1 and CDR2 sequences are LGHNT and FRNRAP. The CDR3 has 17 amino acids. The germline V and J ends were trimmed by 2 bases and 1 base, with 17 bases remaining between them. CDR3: CASGLTVGTGANTEAFF. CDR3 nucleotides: TGTGCTAGTGGTTTGACCGTCGGAACAGGAGCGAACACTGAAGCTTTCTTT.

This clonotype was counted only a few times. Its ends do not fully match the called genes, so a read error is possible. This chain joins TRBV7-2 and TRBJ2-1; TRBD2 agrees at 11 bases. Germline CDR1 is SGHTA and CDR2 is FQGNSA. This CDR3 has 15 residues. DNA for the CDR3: TGTGCCAGCACCGGACTAGCGGGCCTATACAATGAGCAGTTCTTT. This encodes CASTGLAGLYNEQFF.

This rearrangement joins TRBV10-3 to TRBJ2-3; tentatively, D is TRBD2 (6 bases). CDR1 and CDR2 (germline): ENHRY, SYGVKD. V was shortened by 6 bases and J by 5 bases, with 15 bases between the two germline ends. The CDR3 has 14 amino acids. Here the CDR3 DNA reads TGTGCCATCAGGGCCGGGACTGGAGGAGATACGCAGTATTTT. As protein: CAIRAGTGGDTQYF.

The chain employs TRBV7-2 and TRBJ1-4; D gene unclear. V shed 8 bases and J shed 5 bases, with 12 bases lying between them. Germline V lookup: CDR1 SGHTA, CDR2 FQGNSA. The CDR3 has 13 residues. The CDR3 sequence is CASATPLNEKLFF. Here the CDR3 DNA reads TGTGCCAGCGCAACCCCGCTGAATGAAAAACTGTTTTTT.

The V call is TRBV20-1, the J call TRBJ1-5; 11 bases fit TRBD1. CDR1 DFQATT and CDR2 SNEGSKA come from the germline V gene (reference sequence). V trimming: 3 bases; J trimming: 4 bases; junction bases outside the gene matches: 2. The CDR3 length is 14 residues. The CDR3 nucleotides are TGCAGTGCTAGGGGACAGGGGGAGAATCAGCCCCAGCATTTT. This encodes CSARGQGENQPQHF.

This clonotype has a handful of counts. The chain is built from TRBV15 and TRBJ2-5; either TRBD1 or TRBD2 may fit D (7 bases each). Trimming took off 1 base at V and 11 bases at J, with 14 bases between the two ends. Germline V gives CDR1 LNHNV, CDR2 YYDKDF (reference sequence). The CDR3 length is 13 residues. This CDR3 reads CATSRATGREQYF. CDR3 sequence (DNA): TGTGCCACCAGCAGAGCGACAGGGAGGGAGCAGTACTTC.

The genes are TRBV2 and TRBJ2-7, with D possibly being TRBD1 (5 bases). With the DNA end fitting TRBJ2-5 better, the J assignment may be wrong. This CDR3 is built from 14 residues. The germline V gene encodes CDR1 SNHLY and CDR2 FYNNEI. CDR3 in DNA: TGTGCCAGCAGTGAACAGGGCGGAAAAGAGACCCAGTACTTC. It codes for CASSEQGGKETQYF.

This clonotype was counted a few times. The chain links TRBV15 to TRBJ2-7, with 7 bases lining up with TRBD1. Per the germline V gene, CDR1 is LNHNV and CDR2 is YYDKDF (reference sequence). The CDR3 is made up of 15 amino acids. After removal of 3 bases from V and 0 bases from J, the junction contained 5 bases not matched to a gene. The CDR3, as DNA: TGTGCCACCAGCAGCGGAGACAGGGACTCCTACGAGCAGTACTTC. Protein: CATSSGDRDSYEQYF.

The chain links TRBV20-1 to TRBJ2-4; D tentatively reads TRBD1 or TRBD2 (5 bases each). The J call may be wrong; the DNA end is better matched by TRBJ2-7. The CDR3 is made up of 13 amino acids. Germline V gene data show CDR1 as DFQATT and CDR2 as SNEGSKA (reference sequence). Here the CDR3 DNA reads TGCAGTGCCATGGGACCTAACATCTACGAGCAGTACTTC. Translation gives CSAMGPNIYEQYF.

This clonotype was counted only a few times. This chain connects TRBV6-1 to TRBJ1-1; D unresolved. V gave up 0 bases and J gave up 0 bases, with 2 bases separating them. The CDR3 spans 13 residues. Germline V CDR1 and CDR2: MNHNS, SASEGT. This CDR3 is CASSEAMNTEAFF. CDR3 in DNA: TGTGCCAGCAGTGAAGCGATGAACACTGAAGCTTTCTTT.

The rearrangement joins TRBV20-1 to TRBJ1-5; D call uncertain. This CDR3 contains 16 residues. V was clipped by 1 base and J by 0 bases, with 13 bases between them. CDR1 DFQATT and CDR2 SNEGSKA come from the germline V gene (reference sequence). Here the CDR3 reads CSARAPYSGSNQPQHF. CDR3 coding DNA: TGCAGTGCTAGAGCTCCTTACTCGGGTAGCAATCAGCCCCAGCATTTT.